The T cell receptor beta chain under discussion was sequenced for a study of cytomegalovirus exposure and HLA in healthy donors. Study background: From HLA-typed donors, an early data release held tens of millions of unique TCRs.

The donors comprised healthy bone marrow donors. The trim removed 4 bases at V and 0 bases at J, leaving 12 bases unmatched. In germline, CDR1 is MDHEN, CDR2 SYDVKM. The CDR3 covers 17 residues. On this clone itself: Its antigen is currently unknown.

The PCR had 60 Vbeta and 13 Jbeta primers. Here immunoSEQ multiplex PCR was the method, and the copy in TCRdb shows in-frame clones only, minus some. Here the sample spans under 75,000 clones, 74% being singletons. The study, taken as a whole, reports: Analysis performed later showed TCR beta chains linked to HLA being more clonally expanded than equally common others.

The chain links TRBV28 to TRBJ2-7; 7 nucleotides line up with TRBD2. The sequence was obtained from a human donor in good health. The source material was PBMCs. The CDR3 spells CASSYPTGAGSSYEQYF. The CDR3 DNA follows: TGTGCCAGCAGTTACCCGACGGGAGCGGGATCCTCCTACGAGCAGTACTTC.